A single sample gave rise to the 2 T cell receptor beta chains below, sequenced in a study of shared clonotypes between healthy human individuals. Only in-frame clones appear in the TCRdb table, and some are missing; sequencing was by immunoSEQ multiplex PCR. Here the sample spans over 850,000 clones, approximately 78% being singletons. What was sequenced was memory CD4+ T cells from PBMCs. Described subset: CD45RA-negative fraction. The origin of the receptors is a man between 18 and 35 years old in good health. Some clones in this sample may be carry-over from other donors' samples.

The rearrangement uses TRBV28 and TRBJ2-7; D perhaps matches TRBD1 (6 bases). The V gene's germline CDR1 is MDHEN and CDR2 SYDVKM. The CDR3 spans 14 residues. V was trimmed by 6 bases and J by 5 bases, leaving 17 bases between them. DNA for the CDR3: TGTGCCAGCAGGAGCGCCCACAGGGAGAACGAGCAGTACTTC. It is translated as CASRSAHRENEQYF.

This clone was detected a few times. The chain carries TRBV4-1 and TRBJ1-5; possible D gene TRBD1, 5 bases. The V gene lost 1 base and the J gene lost 2 bases, with 6 bases spanning the gap. CDR1 MGHRA and CDR2 YSYEKL come from the germline V gene. The CDR3 consists of 14 residues. The CDR3: CASSQARGNQPQHF. As DNA, the CDR3 is TGCGCCAGCAGCCAAGCCAGGGGCAATCAGCCCCAGCATTTT.